This T cell receptor (beta chain) comes out of a study of PD-L1 blockade in urothelial cancer. Study as a whole: Males with bladder-origin urothelial cancer made up about 90% of the roughly 29 patients. There were a median of around 140,000 T cells in blood samples. Study results and caveats: A below-median TCR clonality in blood before treatment predicted better survival.

Only one count was recorded for this clone. Its antigen is as yet unknown. Noted time point: pretreatment peripheral blood. Diagnoses among patients were locally advanced or metastatic urothelial carcinoma. Trimming cost V 5 bases and J 8 bases; bases outside gene matches: 8. Germline V CDR1 and CDR2: SGHTA, FQGTGA. The CDR3 sequence is 15 residues long. Clones were read by immunoSEQ multiplex PCR, and TCRdb kept only the in-frame ones, dropping some. In the table there are 95,000 to 100,000 clones, around 87% of which are singletons. The receptor comes from a man in his sixties with urothelial cancer. V and J are TRBV7-3 and TRBJ2-1; 11 bases agree with TRBD1. Sequencing was performed on PBMCs, taken around atezolizumab (anti-PD-L1) treatment. The CDR3 sequence: CASSPGQGAFYEQFF. CDR3 coding DNA: TGTGCCAGCAGCCCCGGACAGGGGGCTTTCTATGAGCAGTTCTTC.